Listed below are T cell receptor beta chains from one sample, sequenced in a study of blood T cell repertoires in COVID-19. Profiling relied on immunoSEQ multiplex PCR, and the TCRdb table lists in-frame clones only, not all of them. The sample consists of around 700,000 clones, approximately 90% of them appearing once. The specimen was peripheral blood. These receptors were taken from a woman aged 18-29 years with acute or convalescent COVID-19. Both conserved end residues are trimmed from each CDR3.

CDR3 protein | CDR3 length | J gene | V gene
ASSIGPTGPLS | 11 | TRBJ1-2 | TRBV19
ASSQDYDSTQETQY | 14 | TRBJ2-5 | TRBV4-2
SVEEETGKTEAF | 12 | TRBJ1-1 | TRBV29-1
ASRGQWNTEAF | 11 | TRBJ1-1 | TRBV12-3/TRBV12-4
ASGTGPNTEAF | 11 | TRBJ1-1 | TRBV19
SVTGGNNQPQH | 11 | TRBJ1-5 | TRBV29-1
ASRYRGPYSNQPQH | 14 | TRBJ1-5 | TRBV7-2
ASSRPRAGANVLT | 13 | TRBJ2-6 | TRBV5-6
ASSPGTGGLREQF | 13 | TRBJ2-1 | TRBV4-3
ASSLGGGQTQY | 11 | TRBJ2-5 | TRBV12-3/TRBV12-4
ASSLGRQGVYT | 11 | TRBJ1-2 | TRBV7-2
ASLTGGHTEAF | 11 | TRBJ1-1 | TRBV19
ASSLTGGQTQY | 11 | TRBJ2-5 | TRBV28
ASTPPGSGNTIY | 12 | TRBJ1-3 | TRBV7-2
ASSLRRGQTETF | 12 | TRBJ1-1 | TRBV7-9
ASSAGTGSYEQY | 12 | TRBJ2-7 | TRBV7-3
ASSQSRGYNQPQH | 13 | TRBJ1-5 | TRBV23-1
ASSLTFRTGRSRDTQY | 16 | TRBJ2-3 | TRBV5-1
SVVQGAYEQY | 10 | TRBJ2-7 | TRBV29-1
ASSYSIRGQPQH | 12 | TRBJ1-5 | TRBV6-2/TRBV6-3
ASSQDREYSPLH | 12 | TRBJ1-6 | TRBV4-3
ASSQPIYGGIYKAF | 14 | TRBJ1-1 | TRBV11-2
ASSLSNWNTEAF | 12 | TRBJ1-1 | TRBV7-2
ASSLGDRVDSNQPQH | 15 | TRBJ1-5 | TRBV5-6
SVELRYEQY | 9 | TRBJ2-7 | TRBV29-1
ASSFWHRRLNEQF | 13 | TRBJ2-1 | TRBV10-1
ASRNSGVYEQY | 11 | TRBJ2-7 | TRBV2
ASSFGTSYEQF | 11 | TRBJ2-1 | TRBV7-3
ASSLPPDTYNSPLH | 14 | TRBJ1-6 | TRBV4-1
ASSQETVFGNTEAF | 14 | TRBJ1-1 | TRBV3-1/TRBV3-2
ASSVTPGSGDPMGTQY | 16 | TRBJ2-3 | TRBV9
ASSALAGPFDNEQF | 14 | TRBJ2-1 | TRBV9
ASSPTGVGVSPNTGELF | 17 | TRBJ2-2 | TRBV9
ASRQNTEAF | 9 | TRBJ1-1 | TRBV19
ASSYSNLGTDTQY | 13 | TRBJ2-3 | TRBV6-2/TRBV6-3
ASSVGQGINQPQH | 13 | TRBJ1-5 | TRBV9
ASSVGQGINTIY | 12 | TRBJ1-3 | TRBV9
ASSRRGQGDTEAF | 13 | TRBJ1-1 | TRBV6-5
ASSQDGRGRWGYT | 13 | TRBJ1-2 | TRBV4-3
ASRYDTSYGYT | 11 | TRBJ1-2 | TRBV2
ASSPGEAGELF | 11 | TRBJ2-2 | TRBV12-3/TRBV12-4
ASSHRGEAF | 9 | TRBJ1-1 | TRBV3-1/TRBV3-2
ARSFARTSGGRGDTQY | 16 | TRBJ2-3 | TRBV5-3
ASGSTGTPSSYNEQF | 15 | TRBJ2-1 | TRBV12-5
ASSEVARGTEAF | 12 | TRBJ1-1 | TRBV2